What follows is one T cell receptor beta chain and its context. This record belongs to a study of blood T cell repertoires in COVID-19. Libraries were prepared by immunoSEQ multiplex PCR; TCRdb keeps only in-frame clonotypes and omits some of them. The table includes 250,000 or so clones, 90% detected once. This TCR came from a man aged 45-65 years who had been exposed to COVID-19. The specimen sequenced was PBMCs or T cells enriched from blood (not recorded which).

The CDR3, as DNA: TGTGCCAGCAGTAGACGGACAGGACCTATACTATATGGCTACACCTTC. Residues: CASSRRTGPILYGYTF. V usage is TRBV6-6 and J usage is TRBJ1-2; 7 nucleotides agree with TRBD1. Unmatched junction bases numbered 14, after V lost 5 bases and J lost 5 bases. Germline V gives CDR1 MNHNY, CDR2 SVGAGI (reference sequence). The CDR3 runs 16 residues.